These T cell receptor beta chains were read from a single sample in a study of human T cells and chemical hapten exposure. MiXCR was run by TCRdb on the RACE reads, yielding one entry per CDR3 protein. The sample holds fewer than 90,000 distinct CDR3 sequences, around 7% seen once. This sample comprised whole blood, obtained in connection with sensitization to the hapten diphenylcyclopropenone (DPC). These receptors came from a woman in her 30s with alopecia areata. Some clones in this sample may be carry-over from other donors' samples. CDR3s include the opening cysteine and the closing phenylalanine or tryptophan. The D gene is left open where the match is weak. Expanded clones get a size class; other rows say once, few or many, or leave the size out.

size,length,D,J,V,DNA,CDR3
NA,13,NA,TRBJ2-6,TRBV10-3,TGTGCCATCCGTACCTCTGGGGCCAACGTCCTGACTTTC,CAIRTSGANVLTF
many,14,NA,TRBJ2-5,TRBV7-9,TGTGCCAGCAGAGGGTTGGACGGCCAAGAGACCCAGTACTTC,CASRGLDGQETQYF
NA,11,NA,TRBJ1-4,TRBV14,TGTGCCAGCAGCGAGAAGGAAAAACTGTTTTTT,CASSEKEKLFF
NA,13,TRBD1,TRBJ2-1,TRBV23-1,TGCGCCCGCCCGTGGGACAGCTACAATGAGCAGTTCTTC,CARPWDSYNEQFF
few,15,NA,TRBJ1-6,TRBV27,TGTGCCAGCAGTTTCTTTGGCAGCGTTAATTCACCCCTCCACTTT,CASSFFGSVNSPLHF
many,16,NA,TRBJ2-7,TRBV12-3/TRBV12-4,TGTGCCAGCAGTTTAGCCAGACCAGGGTCGTACTACGAGCAGTACTTC,CASSLARPGSYYEQYF
few,12,NA,TRBJ2-1,TRBV30,TGTGCCTGCGCGGTGACATACAATGAGCAGTTCTTC,CACAVTYNEQFF
many,13,NA,TRBJ1-1,TRBV6-2/TRBV6-3,TGTGCCAGCAGTACCCAGGGGAGCTCTGAAGCTTTCTTT,CASSTQGSSEAFF
many,15,NA,TRBJ1-6,TRBV20-1,TGCAGTGCTAGAAACACCTCCTCCTATAATTCACCCCTCCACTTT,CSARNTSSYNSPLHF
many,13,NA,TRBJ2-7,TRBV6-6,TGTGCCAGCAGTTACGACAGGTCCTACGAGCAGTACTTC,CASSYDRSYEQYF
many,16,NA,TRBJ1-2,TRBV20-1,TGCAGTGCTAGAGACCCCGGTGCCGGGCCCGTATATGGCTACACCTTC,CSARDPGAGPVYGYTF
many,18,TRBD1,TRBJ2-3,TRBV12-3/TRBV12-4,TGTGCCAGCAGCCACCGGGGTCCGGGACAGGGGTTCCCAGATACGCAGTATTTT,CASSHRGPGQGFPDTQYF
NA,16,NA,TRBJ2-3,TRBV11-2,TGTGCCAGCAGCTTTATCAGGATGACTAGCACAGATACGCAGTATTTT,CASSFIRMTSTDTQYF
NA,12,NA,TRBJ1-1,TRBV29-1,TGCAGCGGTTCACAGGGCTGGAATGAAGCTTTCTTT,CSGSQGWNEAFF
many,13,NA,TRBJ2-7,TRBV5-1,TGCGCCAGCAGCCCGGACGGGGCCTACGAGCAGTACTTC,CASSPDGAYEQYF
many,15,NA,TRBJ2-7,TRBV12-3/TRBV12-4,TGTGCCAGCAGTTTTCCCCCGGGAAACTCCTACGAGCAGTACTTC,CASSFPPGNSYEQYF
NA,14,NA,TRBJ1-6,TRBV20-1,TGCAGTGCCGAGGGATCCTGGGATAATTCACCCCTCCACTTT,CSAEGSWDNSPLHF
many,14,NA,TRBJ1-2,TRBV20-1,TGCAGTGCTAGACGGCGGGGCGCAGTAGATGGCTACACCTTC,CSARRRGAVDGYTF
many,16,TRBD1,TRBJ1-1,TRBV20-1,TGCAGTGCTAGACGTTCTGGGGACAGGGGCCGGACTGAAGCTTTCTTT,CSARRSGDRGRTEAFF
few,14,NA,TRBJ1-3,TRBV5-1,TGCGCCAGCAGCTCTGGAGGGGGAGGAAACACCATATATTTT,CASSSGGGGNTIYF
many,16,TRBD2,TRBJ2-3,TRBV6-1,TGTGCCAGCATTCTACTAGCGGGGACTAGCACAGATACGCAGTATTTT,CASILLAGTSTDTQYF
NA,14,NA,TRBJ1-2,TRBV3-1,TGTGCCAGCAGCCAAGATCTCTTGGCCTATGGCTACACCTTC,CASSQDLLAYGYTF
many,17,NA,TRBJ2-5,TRBV6-5,TGTGCCAGCAGTTACGTTTCGGGACGCCCCCTGCGAGAGACCCAGTACTTC,CASSYVSGRPLRETQYF
many,16,NA,TRBJ2-3,TRBV24-1,TGTGCCACCAGTGATCCACGGCGGGGAGACACAGATACGCAGTATTTT,CATSDPRRGDTDTQYF
many,17,TRBD1,TRBJ2-1,TRBV15,TGTGCCACCAGCAGAGCGGGGCCGGGACAGGGGGGGAATGAGCAGTTCTTC,CATSRAGPGQGGNEQFF
few,13,NA,TRBJ1-1,TRBV18,TGTGCCAGCTCACCCGAAGATGGCACTGAAGCTTTCTTT,CASSPEDGTEAFF
NA,13,NA,TRBJ1-1,TRBV6-5,TGTGCCAGCAGTTACGGGGATATTGCTGAAGCTTTCTTT,CASSYGDIAEAFF
many,15,NA,TRBJ2-1,TRBV19,TGTGCCAGTAGTATGAGCCGGGACCACTACAATGAGCAGTTCTTC,CASSMSRDHYNEQFF
NA,14,TRBD1,TRBJ1-5,TRBV7-9,TGTGCCAGCGGTCCCAGGGACAGAGATCAGCCCCAGCATTTT,CASGPRDRDQPQHF
many,13,NA,TRBJ1-2,TRBV2,TGTGCCAGCAACTTCCCAGGGGAGTCCGGCTACACCTTC,CASNFPGESGYTF
many,13,TRBD1,TRBJ1-1,TRBV7-6,TGTGCCAGCAGCGTGACAGGGTCGGGTGAAGCTTTCTTT,CASSVTGSGEAFF
NA,19,TRBD2,TRBJ2-3,TRBV6-6,TGTGCCAGCAGTCAACGGGGGATAGCGGGGCTTGTTGTGACAGATACGCAGTATTTT,CASSQRGIAGLVVTDTQYF
NA,15,NA,TRBJ2-3,TRBV10-3,TGTGCCATCAGTGACGTGGGGTGGTACACAGATACGCAGTATTTT,CAISDVGWYTDTQYF
many,13,NA,TRBJ2-7,TRBV6-1,TGTGCCAGCAGTGCCTACAGGGATCGCGAGCAGTACTTC,CASSAYRDREQYF
many,17,TRBD1,TRBJ1-2,TRBV3-1,TGTGCCAGCAGCCAAGACCTATCGGGAACAGGGGCCTTTGGCTACACCTTC,CASSQDLSGTGAFGYTF
many,19,NA,TRBJ1-6,TRBV3-1,TGTGCCAGCAGCCAAGAGGACCTGACTCCCTTCTCCTATAATTCACCCCTCCACTTT,CASSQEDLTPFSYNSPLHF
NA,18,NA,TRBJ2-3,TRBV9,TGTGCCAGCAGAGGAAGGGTAGAGGGGGGCCAAAGCACAGATACGCAGTATTTT,CASRGRVEGGQSTDTQYF
few,14,NA,TRBJ1-1,TRBV29-1,TGCAGCGCCGGGGGGGGGGCAGGGAACACTGAAGCTTTCTTT,CSAGGGAGNTEAFF
NA,16,TRBD2,TRBJ2-7,TRBV5-6,TGTGCCAGCAGCCCGGGGGGGCTAGCGGTAAATTTCGAGCAGTACTTC,CASSPGGLAVNFEQYF
many,13,NA,TRBJ1-1,TRBV10-2,TGCGCCAGCAGTCAGGAGGTGAACACTGAAGCTTTCTTT,CASSQEVNTEAFF
many,21,NA,TRBJ1-5,TRBV28,TGTGCCAGCAGTTTGGGGTTTAAAAGGGGCACGATCGGGCGTAGCAATCAGCCCCAGCATTTT,CASSLGFKRGTIGRSNQPQHF
NA,11,NA,TRBJ1-1,TRBV29-1,TGCAGCGTTCGACAGAACACTGAAGCTTTCTTT,CSVRQNTEAFF
many,15,NA,TRBJ1-1,TRBV7-9,TGTGCCAGCAGCTTCCCAACAACTTCGAACACTGAAGCTTTCTTT,CASSFPTTSNTEAFF
few,12,TRBD1,TRBJ2-7,TRBV20-1,TGCAGTGCTAGGCAGGGGGCAGAGGAGCAGTACTTC,CSARQGAEEQYF
NA,14,NA,TRBJ1-5,TRBV7-9,TGTGCCAGCAGCTTAGAAGGGGGGGGTCAGCCCCAGCATTTT,CASSLEGGGQPQHF
many,13,TRBD1,TRBJ1-4,TRBV29-1,TGCAGTGGACGAGGGGGCCCTAATGAAAAACTGTTTTTT,CSGRGGPNEKLFF
many,16,NA,TRBJ1-2,TRBV6-5,TGTGCCAGCAGTTACACCCAGTCCGACGGGAACTATGGCTACACCTTC,CASSYTQSDGNYGYTF
many,15,NA,TRBJ1-1,TRBV5-1,TGCGCCAGCAGCTTTCTGGGGACGATGAACACTGAAGCTTTCTTT,CASSFLGTMNTEAFF